This T cell receptor beta chain was identified in a study of beta chain features in type 1 diabetes. Staining for CD45RO/CCR7/CD25/CD127/CD95/CD27 allowed sorting of CD4+ naive, central memory, regulatory and stem cell-like memory cells. Purity of each sorted population was above 95%. Germline V gene data show CDR1 as SGHTA and CDR2 as FQGNSA. The CDR3 is 15 residues long. V lost 1 base, J lost 5 bases, and 14 bases lay in between. Broader study findings: All four CD4+ subsets from Type 1 diabetes patients carried moderately but significantly shorter TCRB CDR3s.

A remark on this clone: Its specificity is not known.

cDNA synthesis used the whole RNA isolate, giving expressed TCRB sequences. This table comes from immunoSEQ multiplex PCR, and its TCRdb copy is limited to in-frame clones, with some not included. The sample has roughly 350,000 clones; over 8.5% are singletons. The sample taken for sequencing was central memory CD4+ T cells from blood. The sequence was collected from a young man with type 1 diabetes. The chain carries TRBV7-2 and TRBJ2-5, with D perhaps given as TRBD1 or TRBD2 (6 bases each). The CDR3 DNA follows: TGTGCCAGCAGCTTAGTGGGGACAAGCGGGGAGACCCAGTACTTC. Translated: CASSLVGTSGETQYF.